The next 30 T cell receptor beta chains were all read from a single sample in a study of CD4 T cells in relation to SARS-CoV-2 and coronaviruses. These receptors' antigens are unknown. The assay was immunoSEQ multiplex PCR, and TCRdb's table has in-frame clones only and misses some. Of tens of thousands of clones listed, 70% to 85% were seen once; the top ten hold about 2.5%. Sequenced material: memory CD4+ T cells from PBMCs, cultured in vitro. The source of these receptors is an adult with COVID-19.

There are a few counts of this clone. The chain links TRBV28 to TRBJ1-5; D unresolved. Germline-derived CDR1 and CDR2 are MDHEN and SYDVKM. This CDR3 contains 12 residues. V was trimmed by 3 bases and J by 5 bases, leaving 5 bases between them. CDR3 loop: CASSLFYQPQHF. CDR3 coding DNA: TGTGCCAGCAGTTTGTTTTATCAGCCCCAGCATTTT. The full variable domain, with the rest looked up from reference TRBV28 and TRBJ1-5, is DVKVTQSSRYLVKRTGEKVFLECVQDMDHENMFWYRQDPGLGLRLIYFSYDVKMKEKGDIPEGYSVSREKKERFSLILESASTNQTSMYLCASSLFYQPQHFGDGTRLSIL.

The rearrangement links TRBV19 to TRBJ2-7; D may be TRBD2 (5 bases). The V end lost 3 bases, the J end lost 3 bases, and 12 bases lay between the germline ends. This CDR3 contains 14 residues. Germline CDR1 reads LNHDA; CDR2 reads SQIVND (reference sequence). The DNA of the CDR3 is TGTGCCAGTAGTATTGGGTTGGGAGTCTACGAGCAGTACTTC. Translating gives CASSIGLGVYEQYF.

The chain uses TRBV3-1 (or the pseudogene TRBV3-2) and TRBJ1-5; TRBD1 matches 8 bases. Germline V gene sequence: CDR1 LGHDT, CDR2 YNNKEL (reference sequence). CDR3 length: 15 residues. V was clipped by 0 bases and J by 4 bases; unmatched bases: 2. The CDR3, as DNA: TGTGCCAGCAGCCAAGATGGGACAGGAAATCAGCCCCAGCATTTT. It encodes CASSQDGTGNQPQHF.

V usage is TRBV12-3 or TRBV12-4 and J usage is TRBJ2-7, with TRBD2 as a possible D gene (6 bases). The CDR3 contains 13 residues. Trimming pared 6 bases from V and 0 bases from J, leaving 9 bases between. The CDR3 protein is CASRGLSSYEQYF. As DNA, the CDR3 is TGTGCCAGCAGGGGACTTAGCTCCTACGAGCAGTACTTC.

The chain employs TRBV18 and TRBJ1-1, with D unclear. The germline gives CDR1 KGHSH, CDR2 LQKENI. The CDR3 spans 12 residues. The germline V and J ends were trimmed by 2 bases and 1 base, with 2 bases remaining between them. CDR3 DNA: TGTGCCAGCTCACCAGGGAACACTGAAGCTTTCTTT. It specifies CASSPGNTEAFF.

V usage is TRBV12-3 or TRBV12-4 and J usage is TRBJ1-1; no clear D. V lost 7 bases, J lost 0 bases, and 9 bases lay in between. The CDR3 spans 13 residues. CDR3 sequence: CASMGRVNTEAFF. The CDR3 coding sequence is TGTGCCAGCATGGGCAGAGTGAACACTGAAGCTTTCTTT.

For this clone: At one of its ends the junction is not consistent with the germline gene, which may arise from a read error. V and J are TRBV7-7 and TRBJ2-5, with a tentative D call TRBD1 (7 bases). This CDR3 has 12 amino acids. Germline lookup yields CDR1 SSHAT and CDR2 FNYEAQ (reference sequence). The CDR3 nucleotides are TGTGCTAGCAGCCAGGGGGGAGAGACCCAGTACTTC. Residues: CASSQGGETQYF.

The V gene is TRBV6-5, the J gene TRBJ1-2, with D unclear. Germline CDR1 reads MNHEY; CDR2 reads SVGAGI. This CDR3 comprises 15 residues. V dropped 6 bases and J dropped 3 bases, with 17 bases sitting between them. Here the CDR3 DNA reads TGTGCCAGCAGGGTGTTCCAGGCTCGCGACTATGGCTACACCTTC. Amino acids: CASRVFQARDYGYTF.

The V and J genes are TRBV5-1 and TRBJ1-3; no clear D gene. CDR1 and CDR2 from the germline V gene are SGHRS and YFSETQ. The CDR3 extends over 15 amino acids. V was clipped by 0 bases and J by 0 bases, with 7 bases between them. CDR3: CASSLDGSSGNTIYF. In DNA form, the CDR3 reads TGCGCCAGCAGCTTGGACGGGTCCTCTGGAAACACCATATATTTT.

The rearrangement links TRBV11-1 to TRBJ2-7; D call uncertain. The V end was cut by 5 bases, the J end by 2 bases, with 13 bases between. In germline, CDR1 is SGHAT, CDR2 FQDESV (reference sequence). The CDR3 spans 14 residues. The CDR3 loop is CASSSSPLAYEQYF. The CDR3 nucleotides read TGTGCCAGCAGCAGTTCCCCCCTTGCCTACGAGCAGTACTTC.

This clone occurred once. The V call is TRBV10-3, the J call TRBJ2-1; 7 bases line up with TRBD1. The CDR3 runs to 16 residues. CDR1 ENHRY and CDR2 SYGVKD come from the germline V gene. The J segment lost 0 bases and the V segment lost 6 bases, leaving 8 bases of the junction unmatched. CDR3 DNA: TGTGCCATCAGCCGACCAGGGGGTGGCTCCTACAATGAGCAGTTCTTC. Protein: CAISRPGGGSYNEQFF.

The rearrangement uses TRBV2 and TRBJ2-1, with TRBD2 identical over 9 bases. J was trimmed by 6 bases and V by 0 bases; bases with no gene match: 9. CDR3 length: 17 residues. Germline V CDR1 and CDR2: SNHLY, FYNNEI. CDR3 DNA sequence: TGTGCCAGCAGTGAAGCGCTGGGTAGCGGGAGAGGCAATGAGCAGTTCTTC. It is translated as CASSEALGSGRGNEQFF.

The V and J genes are TRBV28 and TRBJ1-5; 8 bases map to TRBD1. Germline V lookup: CDR1 MDHEN, CDR2 SYDVKM. This CDR3 is 14 amino acids long. V lost 6 bases to trimming and J lost 6 bases; unmatched junction nucleotides: 7. DNA for the CDR3: TGTGCCAGCAGGTCCCCACAGGGGGGTCAGCCCCAGCATTTT. Translating gives CASRSPQGGQPQHF.

This clone was seen a few times. This chain joins TRBV19 and TRBJ1-5; possible D gene TRBD1, 5 bases. Between the trimmed V and J ends, which lost 3 bases and 6 bases, there was a span of 15 bases. The CDR3 covers 15 residues. Germline values: CDR1 LNHDA, CDR2 SQIVND (reference sequence). CDR3 nucleotide sequence: TGTGCCAGTAGTATGTCTCCGGGGCGGGGTCAGCCCCAGCATTTT. Encoded protein: CASSMSPGRGQPQHF. The full variable domain, rest sourced from reference TRBV19 and TRBJ1-5, is DGGITQSPKYLFRKEGQNVTLSCEQNLNHDAMYWYRQDPGQGLRLIYYSQIVNDFQKGDIAEGYSVSREKKESFPLTVTSAQKNPTAFYLCASSMSPGRGQPQHFGDGTRLSIL.

This clone has a handful of counts. The gene calls are TRBV2 and TRBJ2-2; 11 bases fit TRBD1. Germline V CDR1 and CDR2: SNHLY, FYNNEI. V lost 4 bases to trimming and J lost 6 bases; unmatched junction nucleotides: 4. The CDR3 consists of 15 residues. Written as DNA, the CDR3 is TGTGCCAGCAGTGTGGGACAGGGGGGACCCGGGGAGCTGTTTTTT. Its protein is CASSVGQGGPGELFF.

This clone was recorded only once. The V gene is TRBV9, the J gene TRBJ2-7, with 14 bases identical to TRBD2. The CDR3 sequence is 16 residues long. The junction had 7 bases not matched to a gene; V was cut back by 3 bases and J by 5 bases. Germline CDR1 SGDLS, CDR2 YYNGEE. CDR3 sequence: CASSGGLAGVFNEQYF. Here the CDR3 DNA reads TGTGCCAGCAGCGGGGGACTAGCGGGAGTTTTTAACGAGCAGTACTTC.

V is TRBV24-1 and J is TRBJ2-3; unclear D gene. V lost 3 bases and J lost 3, with 12 bases in between. The germline CDR1 and CDR2 sequences are KGHDR and SFDVKD. The CDR3 extends over 15 amino acids. Here the CDR3 DNA reads TGTGCCACCAGTGATCAAAGCGTGCTGACAGATACGCAGTATTTT. This codes for CATSDQSVLTDTQYF.

This clone was seen more than once but under ten times. The CDR3 DNA reads TGCGCCAGCAGCCAAGGGACAGGGGGCTATTCACCCCTCCACTTT. Translation gives CASSQGTGGYSPLHF. The rearrangement joins TRBV4-3 to TRBJ1-6, with TRBD1 identical over 11 bases. The length of the CDR3 is 15 residues. CDR1 is LGHNA, CDR2 YSLEER, per germline. V was pared by 1 base and J by 8 bases, with 1 base of the junction left unmatched.

This clone is a singleton in its sample. The chain links TRBV5-1 to TRBJ2-1, with 8 bases that match TRBD1. Germline V gene lookup returns CDR1 SGHRS and CDR2 YFSETQ. The J segment lost 8 bases and the V segment lost 0 bases, leaving 10 bases of the junction unmatched. The CDR3 is made up of 16 amino acids. CDR3 coding DNA: TGCGCCAGCAGCTTGGTTCGGACAGGGAAAGTTGATGAGCAGTTCTTC. Translating gives CASSLVRTGKVDEQFF.

The V and J genes are TRBV7-9 and TRBJ2-1; D is ambiguous. With 5 bases removed from V and 8 bases from J, the gap between germline ends came to 7 bases. The CDR3 loop spans 11 amino acids. In germline, CDR1 is SEHNR, CDR2 FQNEAQ (reference sequence). The CDR3 protein is CASSPTDEQFF. The CDR3 nucleotides are TGTGCCAGCAGCCCTACGGATGAGCAGTTCTTC.

The V and J genes are TRBV14 and TRBJ2-7, with 7 bases that match TRBD2. CDR3 length: 13 amino acids. The junction had 6 bases not matched to a gene; V was cut back by 4 bases and J by 6 bases. The germline V gene has CDR1 SGHDN and CDR2 FVKESK. In nucleotides, the CDR3 is TGTGCCAGCAGCCGGCAACTAGCGATCGAGCAGTACTTC. This codes for CASSRQLAIEQYF.

The chain recombines TRBV28 with TRBJ2-3; D is unclear. Germline-derived CDR1 and CDR2 are MDHEN and SYDVKM. This CDR3 is built from 14 residues. Trimming removed 3 bases at V and 1 base at J, with 8 bases between. In DNA, the CDR3 is TGTGCCAGCAGTTTGGGTGGGGGCACAGATACGCAGTATTTT. It yields the protein CASSLGGGTDTQYF.

The chain couples TRBV19 to TRBJ2-7; TRBD1 aligns across 9 bases. CDR1 is LNHDA, CDR2 SQIVND, per germline (reference sequence). V gave up 3 bases and J gave up 3 bases; unmatched junction bases: 6. The length of the CDR3 is 15 residues. DNA for the CDR3: TGTGCCAGTAGTATTGGTGGGACAGGGAACTACGAGCAGTACTTC. Its translation: CASSIGGTGNYEQYF.

The chain links TRBV6-6 to TRBJ2-7, with D perhaps matching TRBD2 (7 bases). CDR3 length equals 16 residues. V was pared by 5 bases and J by 3 bases, with 20 bases between. Germline CDR1 and CDR2: MNHNY and SVGAGI (reference sequence). The CDR3 is CASSIGGGRRRYEQYF. DNA for the CDR3: TGTGCCAGCAGTATAGGGGGGGGGCGGAGGCGCTACGAGCAGTACTTC.

V and J are TRBV7-9 and TRBJ2-5; D may be TRBD1 (6 bases). The CDR3 runs to 16 residues. Germline V gene data show CDR1 as SEHNR and CDR2 as FQNEAQ (reference sequence). The V and J ends lost 5 bases and 6 bases respectively, with 22 bases between them. The CDR3 DNA is TGTGCCAGCAGCACACTTGCGGTCCGGGACAAAAAGACCCAGTACTTC. Translated: CASSTLAVRDKKTQYF.

This chain joins TRBV5-1 and TRBJ2-1; D remains unclear. V lost 0 bases and J 8 bases, leaving 12 bases between the germline ends. CDR1 and CDR2 (germline): SGHRS, YFSETQ. The CDR3 has 14 amino acids. The CDR3 DNA reads TGCGCCAGCAGCTTGGTTAACACAATCGATGAGCAGTTCTTC. Its translation is CASSLVNTIDEQFF.

The chain is built from TRBV4-2 and TRBJ1-1; unclear D gene. V was shortened by 2 bases and J by 5 bases, with 15 bases between the two germline ends. Germline V gene lookup returns CDR1 LGHNA and CDR2 YNFKEQ. CDR3 length equals 15 residues. As DNA, the CDR3 is TGTGCCAGCAGCCAACCGGGAGAGGGAGGGACTGAAGCTTTCTTT. Translation: CASSQPGEGGTEAFF.

CDR3 DNA: TGTGCCAGTACAATGGGACAGGCCTCGAACACTGAAGCTTTCTTT. Protein product: CASTMGQASNTEAFF. The chain recombines TRBV19 with TRBJ1-1, with 8 bases fitting TRBD1. J was trimmed by 1 base and V by 7 bases; bases with no gene match: 8. This CDR3 region has 15 residues. Germline V gene lookup returns CDR1 LNHDA and CDR2 SQIVND (reference sequence).

The genes are TRBV9 and TRBJ2-3; 10 positions agree with TRBD2. This CDR3 region has 17 residues. In germline, CDR1 is SGDLS, CDR2 YYNGEE. The junction had 6 bases not matched to a gene; V was cut back by 0 bases and J by 2 bases. CDR3 coding DNA: TGTGCCAGCAGCGTAGAGGGAACTAGCGGGACCACAGATACGCAGTATTTT. Residues: CASSVEGTSGTTDTQYF.

The chain's CDR3 is CASSQGLRASTDTQYF. The DNA of the CDR3 is TGCGCCAGCAGCCAAGGTCTCAGGGCTAGCACAGATACGCAGTATTTT. This chain joins TRBV4-1 and TRBJ2-3, with D possibly matching TRBD1 (5 bases). The V end was cut by 1 base, the J end by 0 bases, with 11 bases between. CDR1 is MGHRA, CDR2 YSYEKL, per germline. This CDR3 has 16 residues.